This is a list of T cell receptor beta chains from one sample in a study of graft-versus-host responses after intestinal transplantation. What these receptors recognize is not known. Libraries were prepared by immunoSEQ multiplex PCR; TCRdb keeps only in-frame clonotypes and omits some of them. The sample includes about 89,000 clones, around 91% of them seen just once. The specimen was unstimulated CD4+ T cells sorted from spleen or lymph node cells, collected before intestinal transplant. These receptors originate from a human donor who received an intestinal transplant. The CDR3 runs from the conserved cysteine through the conserved F or W. The order of the fields is J gene, CDR3 length, V gene, D gene, clone size, CDR3 DNA, CDR3 protein. A D gene is named only where the DNA matches it firmly. The size of a clone is reported for some rows only, either as once, few or many, or as a class for expanded clones.

>TRBJ2-1|15|TRBV6-5|TRBD2|NA
TGTGCCAGCAGACGACTAGCTTCCACCTACAATGAGCAGTTCTTC
CASRRLASTYNEQFF
>TRBJ2-5|14|TRBV9|TRBD2|NA
TGTGCCAGCGGGTCTGCGGGGGGGCAAGAGACCCAGTACTTC
CASGSAGGQETQYF
>TRBJ2-3|14|TRBV11-3|TRBD1|NA
TGTGCCAGCAGCTTAAGTCAGGGGGCAGATACGCAGTATTTT
CASSLSQGADTQYF
>TRBJ2-3|15|TRBV5-1|NA|NA
TGCGCCAGCATCCTCGCGGGACAGAGCACAGATACGCAGTATTTT
CASILAGQSTDTQYF
>TRBJ1-5|16|TRBV15|NA|once
TGTGCCACCAGCAGAGCCGGGGGGGGAAGTAATCAGCCCCAGCATTTT
CATSRAGGGSNQPQHF
>TRBJ2-7|18|TRBV30|TRBD2|NA
TGTGCCTGGAGTGTACGGTCTAGCGGGGGGACCCTGGCGCCTGAGCAGTACTTC
CAWSVRSSGGTLAPEQYF
>TRBJ1-5|15|TRBV19|NA|NA
TGTGCCAGTAGTACCCCCCAGACAGGAAATCAGCCCCAGCATTTT
CASSTPQTGNQPQHF
>TRBJ1-3|18|TRBV19|TRBD1|NA
TGTGCCAGTAGTCGGTCCCGGGACAGGGGCATAACTGGAAACACCATATATTTT
CASSRSRDRGITGNTIYF
>TRBJ2-7|17|TRBV12-5|TRBD1|NA
TGTGCTAGTGGTTTGGGATTCGACAGGGGGCCTTTTAACGAGCAGTACTTC
CASGLGFDRGPFNEQYF
>TRBJ1-6|15|TRBV7-8|TRBD1|NA
TGTGCCAGCAGCCCACCGGGACAGGGGGCATCACCCCTCCACTTT
CASSPPGQGASPLHF
>TRBJ2-1|16|TRBV7-9|TRBD1|NA
TGTGCCAGCACCTCCCTTGGGTGGCAGGGGGAGAATGAGCAGTTCTTC
CASTSLGWQGENEQFF
>TRBJ2-2|15|TRBV2|NA|once
TGTGCCAGCACCGGACATGAGTTTTGGACCGGGGAGCTGTTTTTT
CASTGHEFWTGELFF
>TRBJ2-2|13|TRBV7-2|NA|NA
TGTGCCAGCAGCTTACCCCCGGCCGGGGAGCTGTTTTTT
CASSLPPAGELFF
>TRBJ1-4|14|TRBV7-9|TRBD1|NA
TGTGCCAGCAGCTGGACAGGGAAAGATGAAAAACTGTTTTTT
CASSWTGKDEKLFF
>TRBJ2-4|14|TRBV4-3|TRBD1|NA
TGCGCCAGCAGCCAAGACTGGGACAGAAACATTCAGTACTTC
CASSQDWDRNIQYF
>TRBJ2-7|15|TRBV29-1|TRBD2|NA
TGCAGCGTCAAGCTTCTAGGGACTATTCCATCCGAGCAGTACTTC
CSVKLLGTIPSEQYF
>TRBJ1-4|17|TRBV5-6|TRBD1|NA
TGTGCCAGCAGCTCCGGGACAGGGGGCACAACTAATGAAAAACTGTTTTTT
CASSSGTGGTTNEKLFF
>TRBJ2-6|14|TRBV7-9|TRBD2|NA
TGTGCCAGTTCCTTAGCGGGTGGGGCCAACGTCCTGACTTTC
CASSLAGGANVLTF
>TRBJ1-1|15|TRBV6-5|NA|NA
TGTGCCAGCAGTTACTTTTCGACAGTGAACACTGAAGCTTTCTTT
CASSYFSTVNTEAFF
>TRBJ1-3|14|TRBV7-9|NA|NA
TGTGCCAGCAGATGGGGGGGAGCTGGAAACACCATATATTTT
CASRWGGAGNTIYF
>TRBJ1-3|12|TRBV2|NA|few
TGTGCCAGCAGTGTTCAGGGAAACACCATATATTTT
CASSVQGNTIYF
>TRBJ1-2|15|TRBV5-4|NA|few
TGTGCCAGCAGCTTGTACGACAGGAACCCCGACGGCTACACCTTC
CASSLYDRNPDGYTF
>TRBJ1-4|14|TRBV7-9|TRBD1|few
TGTGCCAGCAGCTCTGACAGGGGAGGTGAAAAACTGTTTTTT
CASSSDRGGEKLFF
>TRBJ1-1|13|TRBV21-1|NA|NA
TGTGCCAGCAGCCAAACCGGGGACACTGAAGCTTTCTTT
CASSQTGDTEAFF
>TRBJ2-7|12|TRBV2|TRBD1|NA
TGTGCCAGCAGCGTGGACAGGGGAATGCAGTACTTC
CASSVDRGMQYF
>TRBJ2-7|13|TRBV2|TRBD1|few
TGTGCCAGCGGGGGGGACAGGGGCAACGAGCAGTACTTC
CASGGDRGNEQYF
>TRBJ1-2|16|TRBV19|TRBD1|NA
TGTGCCAGTAGTATAGCGACAGGGGGCGCATACTATGGCTACACCTTC
CASSIATGGAYYGYTF
>TRBJ2-7|16|TRBV7-9|NA|NA
TGTGCCAGCAGCTTAGGGACCGGACACCAAGGCCACGAGCAGTACTTC
CASSLGTGHQGHEQYF
>TRBJ1-2|15|TRBV5-1|NA|NA
TGCGCCAGCAGCTTGGCGGGGACACCTAACTATGGCTACACCTTC
CASSLAGTPNYGYTF
>TRBJ1-1|16|TRBV19|NA|NA
TGTGCCAGTAGTATAGAGACCGGGAGGGGGAACACTGAAGCTTTCTTT
CASSIETGRGNTEAFF
>TRBJ2-3|15|TRBV11-3|NA|NA
TGTGCCAGCAGCTTCGCTCTCGGGTCCCCAGATACGCAGTATTTT
CASSFALGSPDTQYF
>TRBJ2-3|11|TRBV19|NA|NA
TGTGCCAGTAAGGTAGCCGATACGCAGTATTTT
CASKVADTQYF
>TRBJ2-7|15|TRBV6-1|TRBD1|NA
TGTGCCAGCAGTCAACACGGACAGGGCGGCTACGAGCAGTACTTC
CASSQHGQGGYEQYF
>TRBJ2-7|13|TRBV30|TRBD1|NA
TGTGCCTGGAGGGACAGGGGGCCTGTCGAGCAGTACTTC
CAWRDRGPVEQYF
>TRBJ2-1|17|TRBV7-2|TRBD1|NA
TGTGCCAGCAGCTTAGGGACAGGGCGATCCTCCTACAATGAGCAGTTCTTC
CASSLGTGRSSYNEQFF
>TRBJ2-7|17|TRBV7-6|TRBD1|NA
TGTGCCAGCAGCCCAACCCTCCTCCGGGACAGGGGCGACGAGCAGTACTTC
CASSPTLLRDRGDEQYF
>TRBJ2-1|13|TRBV7-7|TRBD1|NA
TGTGCCAGCAGCCGGGACAGGGGAAATGAGCAGTTCTTC
CASSRDRGNEQFF
>TRBJ1-2|14|TRBV7-2|NA|NA
TGTGCCAGCAGCTTAGGGGCCCCAAACTATGGCTACACCTTC
CASSLGAPNYGYTF
>TRBJ2-2|17|TRBV27|TRBD2|NA
TGTGCCAGCGCAATCTCGGGGCTAGCGGGGCCCACCGGGGAGCTGTTTTTT
CASAISGLAGPTGELFF
>TRBJ2-3|12|TRBV5-6|NA|NA
TGTGCCAGCAGGCGTCAGGGATCCCGAGCCATTTTT
CASRRQGSRAIF
>TRBJ1-1|13|TRBV19|NA|NA
TGTGCCAGTAGTAGTGCGGGGGCATCTGAAGCTTTCTTT
CASSSAGASEAFF
>TRBJ1-2|15|TRBV29-1|TRBD1|NA
TGCAGCGTTCGTGAAACAGGGGGCATCAACTATGGCTACACCTTC
CSVRETGGINYGYTF
>TRBJ1-1|16|TRBV5-5|TRBD1|NA
TGTGCCAGCAGCTTGGCGGGAAACAGGGGGCGGACAGTCGCTTTCTTT
CASSLAGNRGRTVAFF
>TRBJ1-5|14|TRBV10-3|TRBD1|NA
TGTGCCACGAGGACAGGCGATAGCAATCAGCCCCAGCATTTT
CATRTGDSNQPQHF
>TRBJ2-7|16|TRBV11-3|TRBD1|NA
TGTGCCAGCAGCCCGGGGGGACAGGGGAGCTCCTACGAGCAGTACTTC
CASSPGGQGSSYEQYF
>TRBJ1-1|16|TRBV27|NA|NA
TGTGCCAGCAGTCCGGACAGATACCAAAGGAGCACTGAAGCTTTCTTT
CASSPDRYQRSTEAFF
>TRBJ1-2|15|TRBV6-6|NA|NA
TGTGCCAGCAGGCGACAGACAGTCGCCCTCTATGGCTACACCTTC
CASRRQTVALYGYTF
>TRBJ1-6|16|TRBV15|NA|NA
TGTGCCACCAGCAGGGCCCTCGAGGGGCAGGGGTCACCCCTCCACTTT
CATSRALEGQGSPLHF
>TRBJ1-1|14|TRBV10-3|NA|NA
TGTGCCATCAGTCAGGGAGCGGGAAGCACTGAAGCTTTCTTT
CAISQGAGSTEAFF
>TRBJ1-1|16|TRBV19|TRBD1|once
TGTGCCAGTAGTATAGTTGGGACAGACCTGAACACTGAAGCTTTCTTT
CASSIVGTDLNTEAFF
>TRBJ2-1|16|TRBV5-1|TRBD1|NA
TGCGCCAGCAGCTGGGGGACGGGACAGCATTACAATGAGCAGTTCTTC
CASSWGTGQHYNEQFF
>TRBJ1-2|15|TRBV4-3|TRBD1|NA
TGCGCCAGCAGCCAAAGACAGGGGGCGGACTATGGCTACACCTTC
CASSQRQGADYGYTF
>TRBJ1-4|17|TRBV7-4|TRBD1|NA
TGTGCCAGCAGCTTAGCGCTAAATTCAGGGGGGAATGAAAAACTGTTTTTT
CASSLALNSGGNEKLFF
>TRBJ1-6|15|TRBV7-2|TRBD1|NA
TGTGCCAGCAGCTCCGACAGGGGTTTTTTTTCACCCCTCCACTTT
CASSSDRGFFSPLHF
>TRBJ2-7|15|TRBV6-1|NA|NA
TGTGCCAGCAGTTTTAGCGGACCGAGCTCCTACGAGCAGTACTTC
CASSFSGPSSYEQYF